Listed below are T cell receptor beta chains from one sample, sequenced in a study of CD8+CD57+ T cells in acquired aplastic anemia. TCRdb processed the reads anew with MiXCR; each CDR3 protein has one entry. Of 250,000 or so distinct CDR3 sequences listed, about 44% are singletons. The specimen sequenced was sorted CD4+, CD8+, or CD8+CD57+ T cells (not recorded which) from PBMCs. Receptors originate from a human donor with aplastic anemia. CDR3s leave out the opening cysteine and the closing phenylalanine or tryptophan. D genes are given only for firm matches.

TRBV7-9	TRBD1	TRBJ2-1	ASSTIDRGLRNEQF
TRBV20-1	TRBD2	TRBJ2-7	SAREVAGGYEQY
TRBV5-8	NA	TRBJ2-1	ASRKVSPYNEQF
TRBV19	NA	TRBJ1-1	ASSRRQAEAF
TRBV7-9	NA	TRBJ1-2	ASSQAGYGYT
TRBV7-2	NA	TRBJ2-7	ASSLQGLSYEQY
TRBV29-1	NA	TRBJ1-2	SISPGTAPNYGYT
TRBV4-2	NA	TRBJ2-5	ASSQDGAMETQY
TRBV7-3	NA	TRBJ2-7	ASSLGGTPYEQY
TRBV9	TRBD1	TRBJ1-4	ASSATHRGGEKLF
TRBV27	TRBD1	TRBJ2-7	ASRLDRGPYEQY
TRBV9	NA	TRBJ2-5	ASSVDSQETQY
TRBV9	NA	TRBJ1-2	ASSAGTGNYGYT
TRBV7-9	NA	TRBJ1-2	ASTGGGYT
TRBV9	TRBD1	TRBJ1-1	ASSPWTGPVNTEAF
TRBV2	NA	TRBJ2-1	ASSAGRNQQF
TRBV15	NA	TRBJ2-7	ATSGGGQTYEQY
TRBV5-1	TRBD2	TRBJ2-7	ASGSPPSGSYEQY
TRBV24-1	NA	TRBJ1-1	ASSLSGTGWHTEAF
TRBV10-3	TRBD2	TRBJ2-2	ATRGSGDYTGELF